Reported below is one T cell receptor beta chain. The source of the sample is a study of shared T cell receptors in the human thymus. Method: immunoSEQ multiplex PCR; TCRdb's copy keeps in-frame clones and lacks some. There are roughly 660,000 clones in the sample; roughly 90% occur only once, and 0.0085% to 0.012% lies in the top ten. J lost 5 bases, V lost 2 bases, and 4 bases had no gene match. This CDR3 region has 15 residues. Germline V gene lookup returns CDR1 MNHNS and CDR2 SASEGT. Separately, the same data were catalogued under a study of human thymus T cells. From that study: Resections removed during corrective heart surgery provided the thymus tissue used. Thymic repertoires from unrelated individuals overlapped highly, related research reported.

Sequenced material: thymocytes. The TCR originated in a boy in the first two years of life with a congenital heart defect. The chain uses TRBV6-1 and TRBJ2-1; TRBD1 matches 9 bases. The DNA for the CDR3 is TGTGCCAGCAGTGAATGGGGACAGGGTAACAATGAGCAGTTCTTC. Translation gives CASSEWGQGNNEQFF.